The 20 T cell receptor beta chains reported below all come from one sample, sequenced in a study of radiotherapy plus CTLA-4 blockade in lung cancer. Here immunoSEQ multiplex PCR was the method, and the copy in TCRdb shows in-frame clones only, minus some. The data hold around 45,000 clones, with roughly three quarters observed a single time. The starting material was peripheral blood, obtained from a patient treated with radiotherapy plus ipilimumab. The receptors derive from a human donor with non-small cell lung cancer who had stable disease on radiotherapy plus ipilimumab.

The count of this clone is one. The CDR3 bases are TGTGCCAGCTCACCTCTACCCCAGGGTAGCTCCTACAATGAGCAGTTCTTC. The encoded protein is CASSPLPQGSSYNEQFF. This sequence joins TRBV18 and TRBJ2-1; TRBD1 is a possible D gene (5 bases). Germline V gene sequence: CDR1 KGHSH, CDR2 LQKENI. Trimming removed 3 bases from V and 0 bases from J, with 15 bases in between. CDR3 size: 17 residues. Full variable domain (remainder filled in from reference TRBV18 and TRBJ2-1): NAGVMQNPRHLVRRRGQEARLRCSPMKGHSHVYWYRQLPEEGLKFMVYLQKENIIDESGMPKERFSAEFPKEGPSILRIQQVVRGDSAAYFCASSPLPQGSSYNEQFFGPGTRLTVL.

CDR3 in amino acids: CASRKTGIGNTIYF. Here the CDR3 DNA reads TGTGCCAGCAGGAAGACAGGGATTGGAAACACCATATATTTT. The chain links TRBV11-2 to TRBJ1-3; 7 bases agree with TRBD1. The length of the CDR3 is 14 residues. Unmatched junction bases numbered 5, after V lost 6 bases and J lost 3 bases. The germline V gene has CDR1 SGHAT and CDR2 FQNNGV.

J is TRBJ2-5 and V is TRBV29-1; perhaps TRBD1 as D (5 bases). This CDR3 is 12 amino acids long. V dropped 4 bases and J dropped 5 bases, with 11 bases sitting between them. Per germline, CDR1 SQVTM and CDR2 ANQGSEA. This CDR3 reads CSVAQESETQYF. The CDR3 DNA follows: TGCAGCGTTGCACAGGAATCGGAGACCCAGTACTTC.

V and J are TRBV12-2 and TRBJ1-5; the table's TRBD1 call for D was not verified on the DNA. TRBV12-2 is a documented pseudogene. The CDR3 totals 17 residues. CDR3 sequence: CASRYRPGVYSNQPQHF. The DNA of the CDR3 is TGTGCAAGTCGCTACCGTCCAGGGGTCTATAGCAATCAGCCCCAGCATTTT.

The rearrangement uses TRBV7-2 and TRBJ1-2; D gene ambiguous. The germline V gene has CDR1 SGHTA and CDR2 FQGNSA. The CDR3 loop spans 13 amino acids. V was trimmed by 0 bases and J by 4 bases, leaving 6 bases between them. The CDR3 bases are TGTGCCAGCAGCTTAGCAATCAGCTATGGCTACACCTTC. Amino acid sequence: CASSLAISYGYTF.

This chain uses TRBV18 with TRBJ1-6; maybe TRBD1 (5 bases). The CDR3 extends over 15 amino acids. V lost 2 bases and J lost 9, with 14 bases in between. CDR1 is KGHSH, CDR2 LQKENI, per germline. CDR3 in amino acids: CASSPLKEGRSPLHF. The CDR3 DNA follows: TGTGCCAGCTCACCATTAAAGGAGGGGCGTTCACCCCTCCACTTT. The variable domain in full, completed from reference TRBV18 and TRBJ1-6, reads NAGVMQNPRHLVRRRGQEARLRCSPMKGHSHVYWYRQLPEEGLKFMVYLQKENIIDESGMPKERFSAEFPKEGPSILRIQQVVRGDSAAYFCASSPLKEGRSPLHFGNGTRLTVT.

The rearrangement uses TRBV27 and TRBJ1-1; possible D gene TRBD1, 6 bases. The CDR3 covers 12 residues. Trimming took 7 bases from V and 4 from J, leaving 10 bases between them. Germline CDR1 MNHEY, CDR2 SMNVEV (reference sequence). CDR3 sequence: CASTSRGTEAFF. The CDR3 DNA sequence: TGTGCCAGCACCTCCAGGGGCACTGAAGCTTTCTTT.

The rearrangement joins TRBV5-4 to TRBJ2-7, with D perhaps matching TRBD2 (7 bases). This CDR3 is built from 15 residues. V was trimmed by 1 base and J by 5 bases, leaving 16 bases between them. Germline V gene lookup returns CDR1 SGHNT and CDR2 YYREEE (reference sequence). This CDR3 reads CASSLWGGGVHEQYV. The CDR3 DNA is TGTGCCAGCAGCTTGTGGGGAGGGGGGGTCCACGAGCAGTACGTC.

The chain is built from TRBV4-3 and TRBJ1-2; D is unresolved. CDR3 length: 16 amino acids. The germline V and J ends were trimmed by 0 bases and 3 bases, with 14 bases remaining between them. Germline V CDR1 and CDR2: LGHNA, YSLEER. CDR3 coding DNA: TGCGCCAGCAGCCAAGATTCTACACGATCCCACTATGGCTACACCTTC. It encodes CASSQDSTRSHYGYTF.

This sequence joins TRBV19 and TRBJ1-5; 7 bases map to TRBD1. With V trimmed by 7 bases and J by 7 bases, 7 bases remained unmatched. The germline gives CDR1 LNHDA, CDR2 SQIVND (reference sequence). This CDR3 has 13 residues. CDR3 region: CASTPDRQQPQHF. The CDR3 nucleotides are TGTGCCAGTACCCCGGACAGGCAACAGCCCCAGCATTTT.

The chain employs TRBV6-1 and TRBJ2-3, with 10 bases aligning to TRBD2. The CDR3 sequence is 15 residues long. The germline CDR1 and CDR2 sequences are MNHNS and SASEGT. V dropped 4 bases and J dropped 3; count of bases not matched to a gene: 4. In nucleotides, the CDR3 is TGTGCCAGCAGTGTCGCTAGCGGGGGTACAGATACGCAGTATTTT. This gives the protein CASSVASGGTDTQYF.

CDR3 coding DNA: TGTGCCAGCAGCTTAGAGGGGGATGGCTACACCTTC. It yields the protein CASSLEGDGYTF. The J gene is TRBJ1-2, the V gene TRBV7-6; weak D call: TRBD1 (6 bases). The germline CDR1 and CDR2 sequences are SGHVS and FNYEAQ. The germline V and J ends were trimmed by 1 base and 6 bases, with 6 bases remaining between them. CDR3 length: 12 amino acids.

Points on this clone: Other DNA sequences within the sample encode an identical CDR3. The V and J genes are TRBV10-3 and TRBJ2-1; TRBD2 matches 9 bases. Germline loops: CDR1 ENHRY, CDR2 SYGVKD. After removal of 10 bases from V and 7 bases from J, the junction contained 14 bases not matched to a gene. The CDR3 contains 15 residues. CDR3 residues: CATRGGAGEGNEQFF. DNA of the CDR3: TGTGCCACGCGGGGGGGGGCAGGAGAGGGAAATGAGCAGTTCTTC.

The CDR3 nucleotides are TGTGCCAGCAGCACCCAACCCGTGACGAACACTGAAGCTTTCTTT. It yields the protein CASSTQPVTNTEAFF. The chain links TRBV7-9 to TRBJ1-1; D ambiguous. V was shortened by 5 bases and J by 1 base, with 14 bases between the two germline ends. CDR1 is SEHNR and CDR2 is FQNEAQ in the germline V gene (reference sequence). CDR3 length: 15 residues. The variable domain in full, completed from reference TRBV7-9 and TRBJ1-1, reads DTGVSQNPRHKITKRGQNVTFRCDPISEHNRLYWYRQTLGQGPEFLTYFQNEAQLEKSRLLSDRFSAERPKGSFSTLEIQRTEQGDSAMYLCASSTQPVTNTEAFFGQGTRLTVV.

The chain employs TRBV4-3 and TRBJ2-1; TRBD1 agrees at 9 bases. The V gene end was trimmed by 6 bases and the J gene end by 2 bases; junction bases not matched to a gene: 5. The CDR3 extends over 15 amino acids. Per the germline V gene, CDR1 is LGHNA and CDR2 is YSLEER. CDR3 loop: CASRLTGGAYNEQFF. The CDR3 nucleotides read TGCGCCAGCAGGCTCACAGGGGGCGCCTACAATGAGCAGTTCTTC.

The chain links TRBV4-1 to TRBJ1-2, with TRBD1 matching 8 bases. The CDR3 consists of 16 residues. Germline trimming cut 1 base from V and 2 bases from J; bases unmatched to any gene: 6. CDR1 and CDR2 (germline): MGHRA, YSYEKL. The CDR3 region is CASSQVSQGANYGYTF. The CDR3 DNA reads TGCGCCAGCAGCCAAGTTTCTCAGGGGGCCAACTATGGCTACACCTTC.

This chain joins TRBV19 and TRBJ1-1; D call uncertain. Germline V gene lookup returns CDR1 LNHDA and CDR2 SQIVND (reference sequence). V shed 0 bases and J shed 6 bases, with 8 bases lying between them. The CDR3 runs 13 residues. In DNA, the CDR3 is TGTGCCAGTAGTATAGATCCCCTCGCTGAAGCTTTCTTT. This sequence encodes CASSIDPLAEAFF.

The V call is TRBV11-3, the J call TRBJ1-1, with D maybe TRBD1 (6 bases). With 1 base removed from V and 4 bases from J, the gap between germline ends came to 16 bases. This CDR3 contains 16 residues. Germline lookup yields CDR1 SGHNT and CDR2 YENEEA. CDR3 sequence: CASSLAEGHKGTEAFF. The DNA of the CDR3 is TGTGCCAGCAGCTTAGCTGAGGGACACAAGGGCACTGAAGCTTTCTTT.

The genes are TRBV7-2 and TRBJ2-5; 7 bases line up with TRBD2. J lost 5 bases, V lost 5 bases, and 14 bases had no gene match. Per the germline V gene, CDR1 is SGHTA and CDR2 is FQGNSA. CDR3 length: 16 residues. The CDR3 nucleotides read TGTGCCAGCAGCCGGAATGGACGGGGGGTTCAGGAGACCCAGTACTTC. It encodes CASSRNGRGVQETQYF.

The CDR3 DNA reads as TGTGCCTGGAGCCTAGCGGGGAGCTCCTACAATGAGCAGTTCTTC. As protein: CAWSLAGSSYNEQFF. The chain employs TRBV30 and TRBJ2-1, with TRBD2 identical over 9 bases. After removal of 3 bases from V and 0 bases from J, the junction contained 3 bases not matched to a gene. CDR1 and CDR2 from the germline V gene are GTSNPN and SVGIG (reference sequence). This CDR3 has 15 residues.